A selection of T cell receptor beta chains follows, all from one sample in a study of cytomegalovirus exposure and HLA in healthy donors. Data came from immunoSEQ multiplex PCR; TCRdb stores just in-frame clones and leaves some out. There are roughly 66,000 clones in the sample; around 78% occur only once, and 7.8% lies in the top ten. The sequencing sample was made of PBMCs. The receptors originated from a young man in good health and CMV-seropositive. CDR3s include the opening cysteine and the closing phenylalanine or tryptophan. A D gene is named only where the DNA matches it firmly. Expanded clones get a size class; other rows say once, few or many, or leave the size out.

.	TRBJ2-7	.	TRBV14	TGTGCCAGCAGCAGGGTGGGAGAAGTGTACGAGCAGTACTTC	CASSRVGEVYEQYF
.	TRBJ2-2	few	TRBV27	TGTGCCAGCAGTCCGCCCCTTAGCGGCAAACTGTTTTTT	CASSPPLSGKLFF
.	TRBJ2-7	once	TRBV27	TGTGCCAGCAGCGCACCAGGGGAGAGCCTCTACGAGCAGTACTTC	CASSAPGESLYEQYF
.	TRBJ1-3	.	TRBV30	TGTGCCTGGAGTGTTCGACAGCGGGCTGGGAGCACCATATATTTT	CAWSVRQRAGSTIYF
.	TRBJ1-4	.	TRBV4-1	TGCGCCAGCAGGCGGGAGACGGTACTGTTTTTT	CASRRETVLFF
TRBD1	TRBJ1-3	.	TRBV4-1	TGCGCCAGCAGCCAAGTTACACAGGGGGTCTATGGAAACACCATATATTTT	CASSQVTQGVYGNTIYF
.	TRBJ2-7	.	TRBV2	TGTGCCAGCAGTGAAGCGGACAGTGCCTACGAGCAGTACTTC	CASSEADSAYEQYF
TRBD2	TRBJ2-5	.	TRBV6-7	TGTGCCAGCAGTTACCCGTGGGAGGGCCAAGAGACCCAGTACTTC	CASSYPWEGQETQYF
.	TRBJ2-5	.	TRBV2	TGTGCTTCACGCGCGCTGGAGACCCAGTACTTC	CASRALETQYF
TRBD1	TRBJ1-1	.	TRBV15	TGTGCCACCAGCAGCGACAGGGGCGCTATTGAAGCTTTCTTT	CATSSDRGAIEAFF
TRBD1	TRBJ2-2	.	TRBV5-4	TGTGCCAGCAGCTTGGGGGGGACAGGAAACACCGGGGAGCTGTTTTTT	CASSLGGTGNTGELFF
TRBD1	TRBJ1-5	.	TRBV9	TGTGCCAGCAGCTCGGGACAGGGTAATCAGCCCCAGCATTTT	CASSSGQGNQPQHF
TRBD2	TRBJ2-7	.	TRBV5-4	TGTGCCAGCAGCTTGGGGTTTAGCGGGAAAGATAAGCAGTACTTC	CASSLGFSGKDKQYF
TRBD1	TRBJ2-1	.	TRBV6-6	TGTGCCAGCAGTCGGGACAGGTACAATGAGCAGTTCTTC	CASSRDRYNEQFF
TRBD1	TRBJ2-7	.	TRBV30	TGTGCCTGGAGTGGACAGGGCTACGAGCAGTACTTC	CAWSGQGYEQYF
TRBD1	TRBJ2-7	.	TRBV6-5	TGTGCCAGCAGTCAACCGACAGGGTTCAAGCAGTACTTC	CASSQPTGFKQYF
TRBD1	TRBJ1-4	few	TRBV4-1	TGCGCCAGCAGCCAAACTCCGGGGACAGCGAATGAAAAACTGTTTTTT	CASSQTPGTANEKLFF
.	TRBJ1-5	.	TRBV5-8	TGTGCCAGCAGCTGGGCTTACAATCAGCCCCAGCATTTT	CASSWAYNQPQHF
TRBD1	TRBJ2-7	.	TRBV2	TGTGCCAGCAGCAGTGACAGGGGGAGCTACGAGCAGTACTTC	CASSSDRGSYEQYF
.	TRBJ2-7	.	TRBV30	TGTGCCTGGAGTCGCGGTTACTCGGGAGAGCAGTACTTC	CAWSRGYSGEQYF
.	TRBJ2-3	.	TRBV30	TGTGCCTGGGACCCCGGGGCAGATACGCAGTATTTT	CAWDPGADTQYF
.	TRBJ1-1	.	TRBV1	TGCACCAGCAGCCAAGATAGGGATAGCAGGGATCGGCCATACACTGAAGCTTTCTTT	CTSSQDRDSRDRPYTEAFF
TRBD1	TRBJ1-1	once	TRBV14	TGTGCCAGCAGCCAAGATCTCAGGGGGCGGGCTGAAGCTTTCTTT	CASSQDLRGRAEAFF
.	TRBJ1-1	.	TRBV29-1	TGCAGCGGGGATTTGGGGGGCACTGAAGCTTTCTTT	CSGDLGGTEAFF
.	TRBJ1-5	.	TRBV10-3	TGTGCCATCAGTGAGTCCCAGGGCAATCAGCCCCAGCATTTT	CAISESQGNQPQHF
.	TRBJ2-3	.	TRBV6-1	TGTGCCAGCAGTGAAGGCGCCAGCACAGATACGCAGTATTTT	CASSEGASTDTQYF
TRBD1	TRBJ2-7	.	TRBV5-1	TGCGCCAGCAGCGGGACAGGGTCTTACGAGCAGTACTTC	CASSGTGSYEQYF
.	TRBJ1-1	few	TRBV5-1	TGCGCCAGCAAAGCAGGCAACACTGAAGCTTTCTTT	CASKAGNTEAFF
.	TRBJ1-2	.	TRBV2	TGTGCCAGCAGTGGACAGACCGCCTCAGGAGGCTACACCTTC	CASSGQTASGGYTF
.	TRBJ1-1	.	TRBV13	TGTGCCAGCAGCGAGACAGACCTGAACACTGAAGCTTTCTTT	CASSETDLNTEAFF
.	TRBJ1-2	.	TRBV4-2	TGTGCCAGCAGCCAAGACCACAGCAACTATGGCTACACCTTC	CASSQDHSNYGYTF
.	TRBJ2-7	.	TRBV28	TGTGCCAGCAGTTTTTACGGATCTAGCTCCTACGAGCAGTACTTC	CASSFYGSSSYEQYF
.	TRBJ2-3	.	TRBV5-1	TGCGCCAGCAGCTTGACGACTAGCACAGATACGCAGTATTTT	CASSLTTSTDTQYF
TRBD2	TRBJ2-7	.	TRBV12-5	TGTGCTAGTGGTTTGGTACGGACTAGCGGGTCGGACTCCTACGAGCAGTACTTC	CASGLVRTSGSDSYEQYF
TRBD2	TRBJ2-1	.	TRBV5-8	TGTGCCAGCAGCTTGAAAACTAGCGGCCCGTACGGGGAGCAGTTCTTC	CASSLKTSGPYGEQFF
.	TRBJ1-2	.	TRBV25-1	TGTGCCAGCAGTGGAGCAGGGAACTATGGCTACACCTTC	CASSGAGNYGYTF
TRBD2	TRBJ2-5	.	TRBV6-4	TGTGCCAGCAGTGTCGGGACTAGCGGGAGTGAGACCCAGTACTTC	CASSVGTSGSETQYF
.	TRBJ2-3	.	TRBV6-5	TGTGCCAGCAGGTCTTTACGGAGGGCCGCAGATACGCAGTATTTT	CASRSLRRAADTQYF
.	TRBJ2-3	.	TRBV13	TGTGCCAGCAGCTTTTTTAATGGGCGCACAGATACGCAGTATTTT	CASSFFNGRTDTQYF
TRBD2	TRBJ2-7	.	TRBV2	TGTGCCAGCAGTGAAGTGGGGGGGAAGTACTTC	CASSEVGGKYF
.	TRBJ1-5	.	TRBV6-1	TGTGCCAGCAGGCTAACAGGGTTGAGCAATCAGCCCCAGCATTTT	CASRLTGLSNQPQHF
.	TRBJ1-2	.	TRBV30	TGTGCCTGGAATCCGGGGGACCGCTATGGCTACACCTTC	CAWNPGDRYGYTF